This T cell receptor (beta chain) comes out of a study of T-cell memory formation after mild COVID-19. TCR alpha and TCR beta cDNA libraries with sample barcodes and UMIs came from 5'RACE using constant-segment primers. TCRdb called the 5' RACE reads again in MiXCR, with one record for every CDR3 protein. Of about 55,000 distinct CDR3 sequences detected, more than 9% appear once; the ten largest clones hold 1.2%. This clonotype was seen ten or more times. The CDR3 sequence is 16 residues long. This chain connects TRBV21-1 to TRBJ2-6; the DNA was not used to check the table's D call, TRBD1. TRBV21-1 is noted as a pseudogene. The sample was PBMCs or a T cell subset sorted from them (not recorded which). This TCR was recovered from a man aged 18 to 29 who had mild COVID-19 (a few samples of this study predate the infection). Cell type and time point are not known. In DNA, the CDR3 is TGTGCCGGGGGGCGGGACAGGTCGACTGGGGCCAACGTCCTGACTTTC. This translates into CAGGRDRSTGANVLTF.